The present TCR beta chain was sequenced within a study of T cells after yellow fever vaccination. Germline assignment: CDR1 SGHVS and CDR2 FQNEAQ. The germline V and J ends were trimmed by 5 bases and 7 bases, with 9 bases remaining between them. This CDR3 region has 13 residues. TCRdb reanalysed the 5' RACE reads using MiXCR and keeps one entry per CDR3 protein. The table shows about 320,000 distinct CDR3 sequences, with roughly 4.3% occurring only once. Ten or more counts support this clonotype. The receptor was isolated from a man aged 18 to 29 who received the YFV17D yellow fever vaccine. Sequenced here: PBMCs, sampled 15 days after the yellow fever booster vaccination. V gene TRBV7-8 combines with J gene TRBJ1-6; TRBD1 is a possible D gene (5 bases). The CDR3 is CASSGRVNSPLHF. The CDR3 nucleotides are TGTGCCAGCAGCGGCAGGGTGAATTCACCCCTCCACTTT.